This T cell receptor (beta chain) was observed in a study of cytotoxic CD8 clonotypes in ibrutinib-treated CLL. Turning to the study itself: Overall, around 25 responses were partial and 2 complete; following median 68 months, 14 patients stayed remitted and about 12 progressed. Points from the study as a whole: At the start, clonality exceeded age-matched healthy donors and followed circulating CD8+ T-cell counts.

Target depth was 1 in 200,000 to 1 in 1 million T cells, about 10x per clonotype. TCRdb's table, derived via immunoSEQ multiplex PCR, lists solely in-frame clones and lacks some. The data show about 130,000 clones, with about 85% seen just once and about 3.3% held by the top ten. Remarks on this clone: Its specificity is not known.

Germline V gene data show CDR1 as SGHVS and CDR2 as FQNEAQ. The CDR3 consists of 14 residues. The V segment lost 5 bases and the J segment 1 base; nucleotides outside the gene matches: 3. This sequence originates from a human donor with chronic lymphocytic leukemia. The J gene is TRBJ2-3, the V gene TRBV7-8, with 7 bases aligning to TRBD1. This specimen was PBMCs, taken after 24 months of ibrutinib treatment. CDR3 DNA: TGTGCCAGCAGCCCAGGACAGGGCACAGATACGCAGTATTTT. Translation gives CASSPGQGTDTQYF.